This T cell receptor (beta chain) was identified during a study of early T cells in non-severe SARS-CoV-2 infection. Turning to the study itself: Chains were unpaired, as sequencing was done on bulk RNA from unsorted whole blood.

Unmatched junction bases numbered 11, after V lost 5 bases and J lost 8 bases. Per the germline V gene, CDR1 is SEHNR and CDR2 is FQNEAQ (reference sequence). The CDR3 is made up of 14 amino acids. This clonotype came up many times. Its target is unknown. Individually, cDNA molecules had unique molecular identifiers attached to them. TCRdb ran MiXCR on the 5' RACE reads and lists one entry per CDR3 protein. The sample lists tens of thousands of distinct CDR3 sequences, approximately 10% occurring once. Study results and caveats: Anti-spike CD8 specificities were favored by VDJdb matching, whose results missed private and CD4 specificities.

The sample was whole blood. The V call is TRBV7-9, the J call TRBJ1-1, with 7 bases aligning to TRBD1. The TCR sequence derives from an adult who was a healthcare worker with PCR-confirmed SARS-CoV-2 infection or an uninfected control (not recorded which). The CDR3 region is CASSRQGAPLEAFF. In DNA form, the CDR3 reads TGTGCCAGCAGCCGACAGGGAGCACCTCTGGAAGCTTTCTTT.